The rows below give T cell receptor beta chains drawn from one sample of a study of CXCR3 chemokines and chemotherapy response in bladder cancer. MiXCR was run by TCRdb on the PCR reads, yielding one entry per CDR3 protein. The repertoire holds under 350 distinct CDR3 sequences, with around 14% as singletons. Collection of the sample occurred from a patient whose treatment included neoadjuvant chemotherapy. These receptors were collected from a human donor with bladder cancer that did not respond to neoadjuvant chemotherapy. Each CDR3 is given with its conserved first and last residue. D genes are given only for firm matches. Size values are once, few and many counts, or a class for expanded clones, and some rows have none.

CDR3,DNA,D,size,V,J
CASSQHAGTANEKLFF,TGTGCCAGCAGCCAACACGCCGGGACAGCAAATGAAAAACTGTTTTTT,TRBD1,medium-sized,TRBV9,TRBJ1-4
CASSPEDSLRETQYF,TGCGCCAGCAGCCCTGAAGACAGCCTGAGAGAGACCCAGTACTTC,-,many,TRBV4-1,TRBJ2-5
CSARNREAFF,TGCAGTGCCCGAAACAGGGAAGCTTTCTTT,-,many,TRBV20-1,TRBJ1-1
CASSQQTGTAQGGYTF,TGTGCCAGCAGCCAGCAAACCGGGACGGCGCAAGGGGGCTACACCTTC,-,-,TRBV6-5,TRBJ1-2
CASSRLVDTQYF,TGTGCCAGCAGCCGACTAGTGGATACGCAGTATTTT,-,large,TRBV6-2/TRBV6-3,TRBJ2-3
CASSYSKGSAAYF,TGTGCCAGCAGTTACTCGAAGGGTTCAGCGGCATATTTT,-,many,TRBV6-5,TRBJ1-3
CASQQTGTGNYGYTF,TGTGCCAGCCAGCAAACCGGGACAGGGAACTATGGCTACACCTTC,TRBD1,-,TRBV6-5,TRBJ1-2
CASSWALGQETQYF,TGTGCCAGCAGCTGGGCACTAGGACAAGAGACCCAGTACTTC,-,medium-sized,TRBV7-9,TRBJ2-5
CSANNNRGYNEQFF,TGCAGTGCTAACAATAACAGGGGTTACAATGAGCAGTTCTTC,TRBD1,medium-sized,TRBV20-1,TRBJ2-1
CASSSWGTAYGYTF,TGTGCCAGCAGTTCTTGGGGGACAGCGTATGGCTACACCTTC,TRBD1,-,TRBV6-1,TRBJ1-2
CASSVQGAYGYTF,TGTGCCAGCAGCGTACAGGGAGCCTATGGCTACACCTTC,-,large,TRBV7-2,TRBJ1-2
CASKILPGANQPQHF,TGTGCCAGCAAAATCTTGCCGGGCGCGAATCAGCCCCAGCATTTT,-,large,TRBV27,TRBJ1-5
CASSIEGQRPQHF,TGTGCCAGTAGTATAGAGGGCCAGCGGCCCCAGCATTTT,-,large,TRBV19,TRBJ1-5
CASSLNRGYNEQFF,TGTGCCAGCAGTTTAAACCGGGGGTACAATGAGCAGTTCTTC,-,medium-sized,TRBV12-3/TRBV12-4,TRBJ2-1
CASSPQRGGRGLTEAFF,TGTGCCAGCAGCCCGCAGAGGGGAGGCAGGGGGCTCACTGAAGCTTTCTTT,TRBD1,medium-sized,TRBV7-9,TRBJ1-1
CASSLEGGGNTIYF,TGTGCCAGCAGCTTAGAAGGGGGAGGAAACACCATATATTTT,-,large,TRBV13,TRBJ1-3
CASSQQTGTAYGYTF,TGTGCCAGCAGCCAGCAAACCGGGACAGCGTATGGCTACACCTTC,TRBD1,few,TRBV6-5,TRBJ1-2
CAISESSGGASTDTQYF,TGTGCCATCAGTGAGTCAAGCGGGGGGGCTAGCACAGATACGCAGTATTTT,TRBD2,large,TRBV10-3,TRBJ2-3
CASSGTGRHEQYF,TGTGCCAGCAGTGGGACAGGGCGCCACGAGCAGTACTTC,TRBD1,large,TRBV6-1,TRBJ2-7
CSARGGAKDTQYF,TGCAGTGCTAGGGGGGGCGCGAAAGATACGCAGTATTTT,-,-,TRBV20-1,TRBJ2-3
CASSESVSVRFLHF,TGCGCCAGCAGTGAATCGGTCTCTGTTAGGTTCCTCCACTTT,-,large,TRBV10-2,TRBJ1-6
CATSDLGSYEQFF,TGTGCCACCAGTGATTTGGGCAGCTATGAGCAGTTCTTC,-,large,TRBV24-1,TRBJ2-1
CAISESQSARGYTF,TGTGCCATCAGTGAGTCACAGTCAGCGCGTGGCTACACCTTC,-,hyperexpanded,TRBV10-3,TRBJ1-2
CASSGTSGASRGTQYF,TGCGCCAGCTCCGGGACTAGCGGGGCTTCCCGCGGGACGCAGTATTTT,TRBD2,few,TRBV10-1,TRBJ2-3
CASSESGVNQPQHF,TGTGCCAGCAGTGAGTCGGGGGTCAATCAGCCCCAGCATTTT,-,medium-sized,TRBV25-1,TRBJ1-5
CASSGTGDTGELFF,TGTGCCAGCAGTGGGACAGGGGACACCGGGGAGCTGTTTTTT,TRBD1,-,TRBV6-1,TRBJ2-2
CASSDPVWNRGRAFF,TGTGCCAGCAGTGATCCGGTTTGGAACAGGGGGCGAGCTTTCTTT,TRBD1,large,TRBV6-1,TRBJ1-1
CSARGGSRGYTF,TGCAGTGCTAGAGGGGGAAGTCGTGGCTACACCTTC,-,many,TRBV20-1,TRBJ1-2
CASSPLGTGRGRNTIYF,TGTGCCAGCTCACCACTAGGGACAGGGAGAGGACGAAACACCATATATTTT,TRBD1,medium-sized,TRBV18,TRBJ1-3
CASSYSMGQGNEQFF,TGTGCCAGCAGTTACTCGATGGGACAGGGGAATGAGCAGTTCTTC,TRBD1,medium-sized,TRBV6-5,TRBJ2-1
CASSLSGGAGDTQYF,TGTGCCAGCAGCTTAAGCGGGGGGGCCGGCGATACGCAGTATTTT,TRBD2,large,TRBV27,TRBJ2-3
CASSSNPEYYGYTF,TGTGCCAGCAGCTCCAACCCAGAATACTATGGCTACACCTTC,-,hyperexpanded,TRBV6-6,TRBJ1-2
CSARDNTGELFF,TGCAGTGCTAGAGACAACACCGGGGAGCTGTTTTTT,-,many,TRBV20-1,TRBJ2-2
CAWSSGGTEAFF,TGTGCCTGGAGTTCAGGGGGCACTGAAGCTTTCTTT,TRBD1,large,TRBV30,TRBJ1-1
CASSSGQGIYEQYF,TGTGCCAGCAGCTCTGGACAGGGGATTTACGAGCAGTACTTC,TRBD1,-,TRBV7-2,TRBJ2-7
CASSLGWDYGYTF,TGTGCCAGCAGCTTAGGCTGGGACTATGGCTACACCTTC,-,many,TRBV11-2,TRBJ1-2